Presented here are 5 T cell receptor beta chains from one specimen sequenced in a study of cytomegalovirus exposure and HLA in healthy donors. TCRdb's copy holds only in-frame clones and misses some; the assay was immunoSEQ multiplex PCR. Among fewer than 150,000 clones listed, around nine tenths were seen once. Sequencing input: PBMCs. The source of these receptors is a man between 18 and 29 years old in good health and CMV-seropositive.

This clone showed up just once. This rearrangement joins TRBV7-9 to TRBJ2-7; 12 nucleotides match TRBD2. The CDR3 is 17 amino acids. Unmatched junction bases numbered 7, after V lost 1 base and J lost 3 bases. CDR1 is SEHNR, CDR2 FQNEAQ, per germline (reference sequence). CDR3 loop: CASSLVLGTSGYYEQYF. CDR3 nucleotides: TGTGCCAGCAGCTTAGTCCTTGGGACTAGCGGGTACTACGAGCAGTACTTC.

The chain has TRBV27 and TRBJ1-5; the match to TRBD1 covers 10 bases. Looked up from germline, CDR1 is MNHEY and CDR2 is SMNVEV (reference sequence). V lost 6 bases and J lost 7; bases outside the gene matches: 12. This CDR3 is built from 16 residues. The CDR3 bases are TGTGCCAGCAGCCATTTAAGCGGGACAGGGGACCAGCCCCAGCATTTT. Its protein product is CASSHLSGTGDQPQHF.

This rearrangement joins TRBV6-1 to TRBJ1-5; a weak D match, TRBD1 (6 bases). V was cut by 10 bases and J by 8 bases, with 21 bases left in between. The germline gives CDR1 MNHNS, CDR2 SASEGT. The CDR3 consists of 14 residues. The CDR3: CATSEGVPVEPQHF. DNA of the CDR3: TGTGCCACTTCCGAGGGGGTCCCAGTGGAGCCCCAGCATTTT.

V and J are TRBV7-9 and TRBJ2-5; the D is unclear. The V end was cut by 5 bases, the J end by 0 bases, with 4 bases between. Germline CDR1 SEHNR, CDR2 FQNEAQ (reference sequence). This CDR3 has 12 residues. The CDR3 here is CASSLHQETQYF. The CDR3 coding sequence is TGTGCCAGCAGCCTACACCAAGAGACCCAGTACTTC.

This rearrangement joins TRBV19 to TRBJ2-1; perhaps TRBD1 as D (5 bases). The V end lost 4 bases, the J end lost 4 bases, and 8 bases lay between the germline ends. The CDR3 sequence is 13 residues long. Germline CDR1 and CDR2: LNHDA and SQIVND (reference sequence). The CDR3 sequence: CASSTTAYNEQFF. The CDR3 nucleotides are TGTGCCAGTAGTACGACAGCTTACAATGAGCAGTTCTTC.